This T cell receptor (beta chain) was captured by sequencing in a study of T cells in localized non-small cell lung cancer. Study-wide findings and caveats: Longer overall survival was linked to higher blood T cell density. In uninvolved adjacent lung, T cell clonality reached its highest value, exceeding tumor. Heterogeneity within the tumor remains possible, as just one region underwent sequencing. For the top 100 tumor clones, a median about 62 also appeared in adjacent lung.

Assay used: immunoSEQ multiplex PCR; TCRdb lists only in-frame clones, some missing. The data contain just over 70,000 clones, 86% of them singletons. Comments on this clone: Its target is not known.

The V segment lost 6 bases and the J segment 4 bases; nucleotides outside the gene matches: 4. CDR3 length: 14 residues. Germline loops: CDR1 SGHVS, CDR2 FQNEAQ. The clonotype was recovered from a male donor aged 60 or older with stage III squamous cell lung carcinoma. Sample: peripheral blood, taken before any cancer treatment. The V and J genes are TRBV7-8 and TRBJ2-1; 9 nucleotides match TRBD2. The CDR3 here is CASSGRGGYNEQFF. The CDR3 DNA sequence: TGTGCCAGCAGTGGGCGGGGGGGGTACAATGAGCAGTTCTTC.